A selection of T cell receptor beta chains follows, all from one sample in a study of shared clonotypes between healthy human individuals. Only in-frame clones appear in the TCRdb table, and some are missing; sequencing was by immunoSEQ multiplex PCR. The data show a few million clones, over 90% seen once. Sequences were obtained from naive CD4+ T cells from PBMCs. Source of these receptors: a man between 18 and 29 years old in good health. Some clones in this sample may be carry-over from other donors' samples. CDR3s include the opening cysteine and the closing phenylalanine or tryptophan. A D gene is named only where the DNA matches it firmly. Expanded clones are given a class, and other clones once, few, many or no size at all.

>TRBJ1-2|NA|TRBV4-1|NA
CASSQVPRKVNYGYTF
TGCGCCAGCAGCCAAGTACCCCGGAAGGTAAACTATGGCTACACCTTC
>TRBJ2-3|NA|TRBV5-4|once
CASSSIPDTQYF
TGTGCCAGCAGCTCCATTCCAGATACGCAGTATTTT
>TRBJ1-3|TRBD1|TRBV15|NA
CATSKDRERHTIYF
TGTGCCACCAGCAAGGACAGGGAAAGACACACCATATATTTT
>TRBJ1-5|TRBD1|TRBV5-8|NA
CASSSRYGTGTNQPQHF
TGTGCCAGCAGCTCTCGTTATGGGACAGGGACTAATCAGCCCCAGCATTTT
>TRBJ1-2|TRBD1|TRBV5-1|NA
CASSVDRPLYGYTF
TGCGCCAGCAGCGTGGACAGGCCCTTGTATGGCTACACCTTC
>TRBJ2-5|TRBD1|TRBV5-1|NA
CASSRQGDTQETQYF
TGCGCCAGTTCCCGACAGGGAGACACCCAAGAGACCCAGTACTTC
>TRBJ1-1|NA|TRBV10-2|NA
CASSESMWAVSTEAFF
TGCGCCAGCAGTGAATCAATGTGGGCAGTTAGCACTGAAGCTTTCTTT
>TRBJ2-2|TRBD2|TRBV10-3|NA
CAIPSSGDTGELFF
TGTGCCATCCCCTCCAGCGGGGACACCGGGGAGCTGTTTTTT
>TRBJ1-4|NA|TRBV11-2|NA
CASSEGRNNEKLFF
TGTGCCAGCAGCGAGGGACGGAATAATGAAAAACTGTTTTTT
>TRBJ1-1|NA|TRBV18|NA
CASSPDQLGLNTEAFF
TGTGCCAGCTCACCCGACCAGCTAGGATTGAACACTGAAGCTTTCTTT
>TRBJ2-3|TRBD1|TRBV5-1|NA
CASSLVVTGAGNRDTQYF
TGCGCCAGCAGCTTGGTTGTTACAGGGGCTGGCAACCGAGATACGCAGTATTTT
>TRBJ1-1|TRBD1|TRBV7-8|NA
CASPGQQNTEAFF
TGTGCCAGCCCGGGACAGCAGAACACTGAAGCTTTCTTT
>TRBJ1-2|NA|TRBV4-1|NA
CASSQGSGVGYTF
TGCGCCAGCAGCCAAGGCAGCGGGGTCGGCTACACCTTC
>TRBJ2-7|NA|TRBV5-1|once
CASSLYPGTAREGYEQYF
TGCGCCAGCAGCTTGTACCCCGGGACAGCTCGGGAGGGCTACGAGCAGTACTTC
>TRBJ2-7|NA|TRBV10-2|NA
CASTPGLSWQYF
TGCGCCAGCACCCCTGGACTGAGTTGGCAGTACTTC
>TRBJ1-2|TRBD1|TRBV6-1|NA
CASSRQGANYGYTF
TGTGCCAGCAGTAGACAGGGGGCTAACTATGGCTACACCTTC
>TRBJ2-2|NA|TRBV5-5|NA
CASTLLADTLLVGELFF
TGTGCCAGCACCTTGTTGGCGGACACTCTGTTGGTCGGGGAGCTGTTTTTT
>TRBJ2-3|TRBD1|TRBV9|NA
CASSVAGTVHTDTQYF
TGTGCCAGCAGCGTAGCAGGGACAGTCCACACAGATACGCAGTATTTT
>TRBJ2-3|TRBD2|TRBV28|NA
CASSLGLAGRGDTQYF
TGTGCCAGCAGTTTAGGTCTAGCGGGTCGGGGGGATACGCAGTATTTT
>TRBJ2-7|NA|TRBV15|NA
CATSRDSGTTYEQYF
TGTGCCACCAGCAGAGATTCAGGTACCACCTACGAGCAGTACTTC
>TRBJ1-5|TRBD1|TRBV18|NA
CASSTLQGNQPQHF
TGTGCCAGCTCAACACTACAGGGGAATCAGCCCCAGCATTTT
>TRBJ1-1|NA|TRBV5-5|NA
CASSLVTGSNTEAFF
TGTGCCAGCAGCTTGGTCACAGGATCCAACACTGAAGCTTTCTTT
>TRBJ1-4|TRBD1|TRBV7-2|once
CASSPRGQGRGEKLFF
TGTGCCAGCAGCCCACGGGGACAGGGGCGCGGTGAAAAACTGTTTTTT
>TRBJ2-3|TRBD1|TRBV28|NA
CASSLPGQGLIDTQYF
TGTGCCAGCAGTCTCCCGGGACAGGGGCTAATAGATACGCAGTATTTT
>TRBJ2-5|NA|TRBV5-1|NA
CASSLGTAQETQYF
TGCGCCAGCAGCTTGGGGACTGCACAAGAGACCCAGTACTTC
>TRBJ2-4|NA|TRBV6-1|NA
CASRPGTAKNIQYF
TGTGCCAGCAGACCCGGGACTGCCAAAAACATTCAGTACTTC
>TRBJ2-5|NA|TRBV7-2|NA
CASSLRPIETQYF
TGTGCCAGCAGCTTACGTCCCATAGAGACCCAGTACTTC
>TRBJ2-3|TRBD2|TRBV28|NA
CASSFPQLAHSTDTQYF
TGTGCCAGCAGTTTCCCCCAACTAGCGCATAGCACAGATACGCAGTATTTT
>TRBJ2-1|NA|TRBV7-6|NA
CASSPPAGLGPYNEQFF
TGTGCCAGCAGCCCCCCAGCAGGGCTAGGCCCTTACAATGAGCAGTTCTTC
>TRBJ2-3|NA|TRBV28|NA
CASKRGGTDTQYF
TGTGCCAGCAAGAGGGGCGGCACAGATACGCAGTATTTT
>TRBJ2-3|TRBD1|TRBV27|once
CASREGGRDTQYF
TGTGCCAGCCGCGAAGGGGGCAGGGATACGCAGTATTTT
>TRBJ2-4|TRBD2|TRBV5-1|once
CASSWGTSGRSNIQYF
TGCGCCAGCAGCTGGGGGACTAGCGGGAGGTCAAACATTCAGTACTTC
>TRBJ2-7|TRBD2|TRBV6-5|few
CASSYSSSGSYEQYF
TGTGCCAGCAGTTACTCGAGTAGCGGGAGCTACGAGCAGTACTTC
>TRBJ1-4|NA|TRBV7-9|NA
CASSISGHGTNEKLFF
TGTGCCAGCAGCATCTCCGGGCACGGGACTAATGAAAAACTGTTTTTT
>TRBJ1-6|NA|TRBV27|once
CASMGAGGSPLHF
TGTGCCAGCATGGGGGCCGGTGGTTCACCCCTCCACTTT
>TRBJ1-1|TRBD1|TRBV5-4|once
CASSLDPPGQGDTEAFF
TGTGCCAGCAGCTTAGATCCCCCGGGACAGGGGGACACTGAAGCTTTCTTT
>TRBJ2-1|NA|TRBV28|NA
CASSWNYEQFF
TGTGCCAGCAGTTGGAACTATGAGCAGTTCTTC
>TRBJ2-1|NA|TRBV7-9|NA
CASSLGGRPDEQFF
TGTGCCAGCAGCTTAGGTGGGAGGCCCGATGAGCAGTTCTTC
>TRBJ2-6|NA|TRBV14|NA
CASSSYRDSGANVLTF
TGTGCCAGCAGCTCATACAGGGACTCTGGGGCCAACGTCCTGACTTTC
>TRBJ2-3|NA|TRBV18|once
CASSMRSGGDTDTQYF
TGTGCCAGCTCAATGAGGTCGGGGGGCGACACAGATACGCAGTATTTT
>TRBJ2-2|TRBD2|TRBV4-1|NA
CASSQAGTSGSVTGELFF
TGCGCCAGCAGCCAGGCCGGGACTAGCGGGTCGGTCACCGGGGAGCTGTTTTTT
>TRBJ1-1|NA|TRBV28|NA
CASSFGGAMGTEAFF
TGTGCCAGCAGTTTTGGGGGGGCGATGGGCACTGAAGCTTTCTTT
>TRBJ2-5|NA|TRBV7-3|NA
CASSPGVGAGEETQYF
TGTGCCAGCAGCCCCGGTGTCGGCGCAGGGGAAGAGACCCAGTACTTC
>TRBJ1-4|NA|TRBV28|NA
CASSGQGLINEKLFF
TGTGCCAGCAGTGGCCAGGGACTGATTAATGAAAAACTGTTTTTT
>TRBJ1-1|NA|TRBV14|few
CASSQRNTEAFF
TGTGCCAGCAGCCAACGGAACACTGAAGCTTTCTTT
>TRBJ1-2|NA|TRBV4-2|few
CASSPLTGNYGYTF
TGTGCCAGCAGCCCCCTAACAGGGAACTATGGCTACACCTTC
>TRBJ1-1|NA|TRBV7-2|NA
CASSLVRASGDAEAFF
TGTGCCAGCAGCTTAGTTAGGGCTTCAGGGGACGCTGAAGCTTTCTTT
>TRBJ2-2|NA|TRBV18|NA
CASSPPKYTGELFF
TGTGCCAGCTCACCACCTAAGTACACCGGGGAGCTGTTTTTT